This is a list of T cell receptor beta chains from one sample in a study of shared clonotypes between healthy human individuals. Only in-frame clones appear in the TCRdb table, and some are missing; sequencing was by immunoSEQ multiplex PCR. The sample lists some 2 million clones, 90% to 95% occurring once. Sequenced: naive CD4+ T cells sorted from blood. These receptors originate from a man aged 18 to 29 in good health. Each CDR3 is given with its conserved first and last residue. Each record gives: clone size, V gene, J gene, D gene, CDR3 protein, CDR3 DNA. A D gene is named only where the DNA matches it firmly. Expanded clones get a size class; other rows say once, few or many, or leave the size out.

>-|TRBV28|TRBJ1-1|-
CASRGHRVNTEAFF
TGTGCCAGCAGGGGACACAGGGTTAACACTGAAGCTTTCTTT
>-|TRBV2|TRBJ2-5|-
CASSVSGIQTQYF
TGTGCCAGCAGTGTCTCGGGGATTCAGACCCAGTACTTC
>-|TRBV6-6|TRBJ2-7|-
CATTPPGSVLEQYF
TGTGCCACAACCCCCCCGGGATCGGTCCTCGAGCAGTACTTC
>-|TRBV5-1|TRBJ2-7|-
CASSLGLAMYEQYF
TGCGCCAGCAGCTTGGGGCTAGCGATGTACGAGCAGTACTTC
>-|TRBV7-2|TRBJ2-6|TRBD2
CASSFSASGSSGANVLTF
TGTGCCAGCAGCTTTTCCGCTAGCGGGAGTTCTGGGGCCAACGTCCTGACTTTC
>once|TRBV15|TRBJ2-7|TRBD1
CATSLGQGYEQYF
TGTGCCACCAGCCTAGGACAGGGTTATGAGCAGTACTTC
>-|TRBV15|TRBJ2-5|-
CATSRRLQETQYF
TGTGCCACCAGCCGACGGCTGCAAGAGACCCAGTACTTC
>-|TRBV7-9|TRBJ1-2|-
CASSLAGQVGSDGYTF
TGTGCCAGCAGCTTAGCAGGTCAGGTTGGTTCGGATGGCTACACCTTC
>-|TRBV27|TRBJ2-7|-
CASSERSRTYEQYF
TGTGCCAGCAGTGAGCGCAGCCGAACCTACGAGCAGTACTTC
>-|TRBV11-2|TRBJ2-7|TRBD2
CASSTDRGLAGNYEQYF
TGTGCCAGCAGCACAGACAGGGGACTAGCGGGGAACTACGAGCAGTACTTC
>-|TRBV25-1|TRBJ2-7|-
CASIGAAPSYEQYF
TGTGCCAGCATTGGAGCAGCACCCTCCTACGAGCAGTACTTC
>-|TRBV6-1|TRBJ1-4|-
CASSVTTGGEKLFF
TGTGCCAGCAGTGTTACCACGGGTGGTGAAAAACTGTTTTTT
>-|TRBV5-1|TRBJ2-2|-
CASSLDPSAGELFF
TGCGCCAGCAGCTTGGATCCGAGCGCCGGGGAGCTGTTTTTT
>once|TRBV27|TRBJ2-7|TRBD2
CASTPAGGSYEQYF
TGTGCCAGCACCCCAGCGGGAGGGTCCTACGAGCAGTACTTC
>-|TRBV7-9|TRBJ2-3|-
CASSPAPSTDTQYF
TGTGCCAGCAGCCCTGCCCCTAGCACAGATACGCAGTATTTT
>-|TRBV5-1|TRBJ2-7|TRBD1
CASSFPGQGVYEQYF
TGCGCCAGCAGCTTCCCGGGACAGGGGGTGTACGAGCAGTACTTC
>-|TRBV30|TRBJ2-1|TRBD1
CAWTPGQGAYNEQFF
TGTGCCTGGACCCCGGGACAGGGGGCTTACAATGAGCAGTTCTTC
>-|TRBV5-4|TRBJ2-1|-
CASSLAPSYNEQFF
TGTGCCAGCAGCTTAGCGCCTTCCTACAATGAGCAGTTCTTC
>-|TRBV6-6|TRBJ2-7|TRBD1
CASSYQGQGAYEQYF
TGTGCCAGCAGTTACCAAGGACAGGGGGCATACGAGCAGTACTTC
>-|TRBV11-2|TRBJ2-3|-
CASSLGRSTDTQYF
TGTGCCAGCAGCTTAGGCAGGTCCACAGATACGCAGTATTTT
>-|TRBV5-1|TRBJ1-3|-
CASSLAGDHSGNTIYF
TGCGCCAGCAGCTTGGCCGGCGACCACTCTGGAAACACCATATATTTT
>-|TRBV29-1|TRBJ2-5|TRBD2
CSVGGWTSGKEETQYF
TGCAGCGTTGGGGGATGGACTAGCGGGAAAGAAGAGACCCAGTACTTC
>-|TRBV9|TRBJ1-2|TRBD1
CASSVDGGQGQGYTF
TGTGCCAGCAGCGTAGACGGAGGACAGGGTCAAGGCTACACCTTC
>-|TRBV15|TRBJ2-3|TRBD2
CATSRETRAGGRGTQYF
TGTGCCACCAGCAGAGAGACAAGAGCGGGGGGGCGTGGTACGCAGTATTTT
>-|TRBV5-1|TRBJ2-3|TRBD2
CASSPSGGGTDTQYF
TGCGCCAGCAGCCCGAGCGGGGGAGGCACAGATACGCAGTATTTT
>-|TRBV5-1|TRBJ1-3|TRBD1
CASSLDRGAIHSGNTIYF
TGCGCCAGCAGCCTGGACAGGGGTGCTATACACTCTGGAAACACCATATATTTT
>-|TRBV12-5|TRBJ2-7|-
CASATNYPGPYEQYF
TGTGCTAGTGCCACCAACTACCCCGGCCCCTACGAGCAGTACTTC
>once|TRBV18|TRBJ1-4|-
CASSTQGITNEKLFF
TGTGCCAGCTCAACCCAGGGTATAACTAATGAAAAACTGTTTTTT
>-|TRBV9|TRBJ1-5|TRBD1
CASSVGQGSQPQHF
TGTGCCAGCAGCGTGGGACAGGGTAGTCAGCCCCAGCATTTT
>-|TRBV10-3|TRBJ2-3|TRBD2
CAISESSAGVWSTDTQYF
TGTGCCATCAGTGAGTCATCCGCGGGGGTTTGGAGCACAGATACGCAGTATTTT
>-|TRBV9|TRBJ2-1|TRBD2
CASSVGAGYNEQFF
TGTGCCAGCAGCGTAGGAGCGGGATACAATGAGCAGTTCTTC
>-|TRBV7-2|TRBJ1-3|TRBD1
CASSSRTGPGNTIYF
TGTGCCAGCAGCTCTAGGACAGGGCCTGGAAACACCATATATTTT
>-|TRBV5-1|TRBJ2-1|TRBD2
CASSLGLALDEQFF
TGCGCCAGCAGCTTGGGACTAGCTCTGGATGAGCAGTTCTTC
>once|TRBV7-2|TRBJ2-7|-
CASSSQSGTTYEQYF
TGTGCCAGCAGCTCTCAATCCGGGACAACCTACGAGCAGTACTTC
>-|TRBV18|TRBJ1-2|-
CASSPGGSGYGYTF
TGTGCCAGCTCACCAGGGGGTTCCGGCTATGGCTACACCTTC
>-|TRBV2|TRBJ2-2|-
CASRGTGTGELFF
TGTGCCAGCAGGGGGACGGGCACCGGGGAGCTGTTTTTT
>-|TRBV4-3|TRBJ2-5|TRBD1
CASSQDGTGSEETQYF
TGCGCCAGCAGCCAAGATGGGACAGGGTCAGAAGAGACCCAGTACTTC
>-|TRBV5-1|TRBJ1-1|-
CASSLLGATEAFF
TGCGCCAGCAGCTTGTTAGGGGCTACTGAAGCTTTCTTT
>-|TRBV28|TRBJ2-2|-
CASTYPQTGELFF
TGTGCCAGCACCTATCCCCAGACCGGGGAGCTGTTTTTT
>-|TRBV10-3|TRBJ1-3|TRBD1
CAISESPTGGNTIYF
TGTGCCATCAGTGAGTCTCCGACAGGGGGAAACACCATATATTTT
>-|TRBV5-6|TRBJ2-3|-
CASSQTGRHSDTQYF
TGTGCCAGCAGCCAGACAGGGAGGCACTCAGATACGCAGTATTTT